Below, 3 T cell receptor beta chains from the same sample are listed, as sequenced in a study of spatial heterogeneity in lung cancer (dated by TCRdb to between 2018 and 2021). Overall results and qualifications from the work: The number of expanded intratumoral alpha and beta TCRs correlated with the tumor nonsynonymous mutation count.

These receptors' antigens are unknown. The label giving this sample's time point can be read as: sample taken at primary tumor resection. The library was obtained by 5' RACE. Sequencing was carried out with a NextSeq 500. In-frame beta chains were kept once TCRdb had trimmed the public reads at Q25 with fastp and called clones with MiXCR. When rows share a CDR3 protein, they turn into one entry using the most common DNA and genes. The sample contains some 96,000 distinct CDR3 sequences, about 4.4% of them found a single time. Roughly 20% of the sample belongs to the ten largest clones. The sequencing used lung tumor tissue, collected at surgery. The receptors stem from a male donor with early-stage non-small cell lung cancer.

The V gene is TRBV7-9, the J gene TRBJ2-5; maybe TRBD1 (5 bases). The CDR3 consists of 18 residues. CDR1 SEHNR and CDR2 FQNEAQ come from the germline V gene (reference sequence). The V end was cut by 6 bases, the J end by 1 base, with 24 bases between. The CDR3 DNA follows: TGTGCCAGCAGTTCGTCCAGGGTAGGGCCCCCCACCCAAGAGACCCAGTACTTC. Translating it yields CASSSSRVGPPTQETQYF. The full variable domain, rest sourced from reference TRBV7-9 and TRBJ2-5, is DTGVSQNPRHKITKRGQNVTFRCDPISEHNRLYWYRQTLGQGPEFLTYFQNEAQLEKSRLLSDRFSAERPKGSFSTLEIQRTEQGDSAMYLCASSSSRVGPPTQETQYFGPGTRLLVL.

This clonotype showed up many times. The chain's CDR3 is CASSLVGRGPQPQHF. CDR3 in DNA: TGTGCCAGCAGCTTAGTGGGCAGGGGTCCGCAGCCCCAGCATTTT. The chain has TRBV7-9 and TRBJ1-5; D perhaps matches TRBD1 (6 bases). V was clipped by 1 base and J by 7 bases, with 14 bases between them. This CDR3 has 15 residues. Germline assignment: CDR1 SEHNR and CDR2 FQNEAQ (reference sequence).

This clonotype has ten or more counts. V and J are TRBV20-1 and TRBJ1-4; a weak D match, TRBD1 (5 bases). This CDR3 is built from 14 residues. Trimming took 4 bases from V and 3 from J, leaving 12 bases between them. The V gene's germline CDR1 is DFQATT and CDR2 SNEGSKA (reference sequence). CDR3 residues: CSATRIGANEKLFF. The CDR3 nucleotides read TGCAGTGCTACCAGAATAGGGGCTAATGAAAAACTGTTTTTT.